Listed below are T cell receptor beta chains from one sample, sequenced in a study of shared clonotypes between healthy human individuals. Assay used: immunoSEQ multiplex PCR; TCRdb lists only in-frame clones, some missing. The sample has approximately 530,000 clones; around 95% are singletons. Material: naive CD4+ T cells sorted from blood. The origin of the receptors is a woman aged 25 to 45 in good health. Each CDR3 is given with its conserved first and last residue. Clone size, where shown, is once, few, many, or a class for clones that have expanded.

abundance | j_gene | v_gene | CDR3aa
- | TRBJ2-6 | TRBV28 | CASTRDSGANVLTF
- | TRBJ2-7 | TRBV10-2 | CASSEPGQNYEQYF
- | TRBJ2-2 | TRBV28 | CASVHLPSKTGELFF
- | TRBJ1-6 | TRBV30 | CAWSVRSSYNSPLHF
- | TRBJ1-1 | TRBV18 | CASSPQGDNTEAFF
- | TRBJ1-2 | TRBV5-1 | CASSLDRVDGYTF
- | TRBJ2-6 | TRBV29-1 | CSVDAGANVLTF
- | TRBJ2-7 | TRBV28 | CATGGGGGYEQYF
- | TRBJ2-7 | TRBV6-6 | CASRTSRIYEQYF
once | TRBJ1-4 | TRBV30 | CAWRGGPENEKLFF
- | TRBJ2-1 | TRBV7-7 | CASSLDIGQGREQFF
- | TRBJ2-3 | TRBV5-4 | CASSTGLAGPTDTQYF
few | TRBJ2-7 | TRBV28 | CASSFRLRAYEQYF
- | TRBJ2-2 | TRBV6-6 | CASMNSGNTGELFF
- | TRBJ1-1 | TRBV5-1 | CASSGNRDTTEAFF
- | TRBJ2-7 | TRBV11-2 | CASSSGTGVLSTYEQYF
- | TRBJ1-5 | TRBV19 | CASSIAGRSNQPQHF
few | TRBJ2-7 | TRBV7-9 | CASSSTGREQYF
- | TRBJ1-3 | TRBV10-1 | CASSEDSVSGNTIYF
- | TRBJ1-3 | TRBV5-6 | CASSLDPPSGNTIYF
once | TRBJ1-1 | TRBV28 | CASSLAYPMNTEAFF
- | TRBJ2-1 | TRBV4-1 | CASSSPGTSDRNEQFF
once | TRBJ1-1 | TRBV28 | CASRIHRDEAEAFF